Following are 3 T cell receptor beta chains from one sample sequenced in a study of blood T cells in healthy people across ages. Sample-barcoded 5' priming and a J-beta primer mix drove a second PCR of about 7 to 11 cycles. TCRdb ran MiXCR on the 5' RACE reads and lists one entry per CDR3 protein. The sample carries 600,000 to 800,000 distinct CDR3 sequences, about 50% recorded once. The sequenced sample consisted of blood. These receptors were collected from a woman of 80 years or more in good health.

This clonotype showed up many times. The chain employs TRBV25-1 and TRBJ2-6, with D possibly TRBD1 on 6 matching bases. Between the trimmed V and J ends, which lost 8 bases and 0 bases, there was a span of 11 bases. The CDR3 runs 15 residues. Germline V gene lookup returns CDR1 MGHDK and CDR2 SYGVNS. The CDR3 DNA reads TGTGCCAGCCGGGACACCGGCTCTGGGGCCAACGTCCTGACTTTC. This translates into CASRDTGSGANVLTF.

In this sample, this clonotype turned up many times. The genes are TRBV12-3 or TRBV12-4 and TRBJ2-3, with D unresolved. V was trimmed by 8 bases and J by 6 bases, leaving 9 bases between them. This CDR3 is built from 11 residues. CDR3 nucleotides: TGTGCCAGCTCCTTAAGGGATACGCAGTATTTT. This gives the protein CASSLRDTQYF.

Points on this clonotype: This may come from a read error, since a much larger clone is one base off. This rearrangement joins TRBV4-1 to TRBJ2-1, with D perhaps matching TRBD1 (6 bases). The DNA end lines up better with TRBJ2-7; the J call may be wrong. There are 16 residues in the CDR3. CDR1 and CDR2 (germline): MGHRA, YSYEKL. The CDR3 protein is CASSQMTGLPYNEQYF. The DNA of the CDR3 is TGCGCCAGCAGCCAGATGACAGGATTGCCCTACAATGAGCAGTACTTC.